This TCR beta chain was observed in a study of blood T cell repertoires in COVID-19. Whole-study context: PBMCs, B-cell-depleted T cells, or T cells provided the cDNA or gDNA that made up the material.

In the original analysis: Nucleated cell counts were estimated from reference gene primer amplification. Sequenced by immunoSEQ multiplex PCR; TCRdb stores in-frame clones only, minus some. That table supplies the V and J calls and clone size; D and trimming were determined from the DNA. The sample lists tens of thousands of clones, around nine tenths occurring once. The receptor was derived from a human donor in a cohort sampled during active COVID-19. Sequencing was performed on peripheral blood.

CDR3 protein: CASSRRSGGGDTQYF. Here the CDR3 DNA reads TGTGCCAGCAGCAGGCGTAGCGGGGGGGGAGATACGCAGTATTTT. V gene TRBV7-9 combines with J gene TRBJ2-3, with 11 bases matching TRBD2. Germline loops: CDR1 SEHNR, CDR2 FQNEAQ (reference sequence). The V and J ends lost 5 bases and 5 bases, in that order; junction bases with no gene match: 6. The CDR3 has 15 residues.